The 18 T cell receptor beta chains below come from one sample, sequenced in a study of beta chain features in type 1 diabetes. TCRB transcripts that were expressed got sequenced, as all of the isolated RNA had been reverse transcribed. Sequencing was performed with immunoSEQ multiplex PCR; in TCRdb, only in-frame clones are kept and a portion is missing. The sample has roughly 250,000 clones; over 9.5% are singletons. Sequenced sample: naive CD4+ T cells from blood. All receptors come from a woman under 30 in good health.

The chain is built from TRBV7-8 and TRBJ1-2; a possible D gene is TRBD1 (5 bases). V was shortened by 5 bases and J by 6 bases, with 16 bases between the two germline ends. Germline CDR1 and CDR2: SGHVS and FQNEAQ. CDR3 length: 14 residues. CDR3 in DNA: TGTGCCAGCAGCCCGACGGGGGTGACTAATGGCTACACCTTC. Protein product: CASSPTGVTNGYTF. Together with reference TRBV7-8 and TRBJ1-2, the CDR3 gives the full variable domain: GAGVSQSPRYKVAKRGQDVALRCDPISGHVSLFWYQQALGQGPEFLTYFQNEAQLDKSGLPSDRFFAERPEGSVSTLKIQRTQQEDSAVYLCASSPTGVTNGYTFGSGTRLTVV.

This clone was recorded a few times. This chain uses TRBV18 with TRBJ1-2, with 10 nucleotides matching TRBD1. Germline loops: CDR1 KGHSH, CDR2 LQKENI. The trim removed 3 bases at V and 8 bases at J, leaving 9 bases unmatched. CDR3 size: 15 residues. The CDR3 DNA reads as TGTGCCAGCTCACCTAACGCCGGGACAGGGGACGGCTACACCTTC. Translating gives CASSPNAGTGDGYTF.

The V gene is TRBV5-1, the J gene TRBJ1-1; D is unclear. Germline V gene lookup returns CDR1 SGHRS and CDR2 YFSETQ. Trimming shortened V by 1 base and J by 0 bases, and 4 bases separated the two germline ends. The CDR3 is 13 residues long. CDR3 in amino acids: CASSLTVNTEAFF. The DNA for the CDR3 is TGCGCCAGCAGCTTGACAGTGAACACTGAAGCTTTCTTT.

This sequence joins TRBV30 and TRBJ1-3; D unclear. V lost 2 bases to trimming and J lost 0 bases, with 11 bases between them. CDR3 size: 15 residues. CDR1 GTSNPN and CDR2 SVGIG come from the germline V gene (reference sequence). This CDR3 reads CAWSPTVSSGNTIYF. CDR3 in DNA: TGTGCCTGGAGTCCTACAGTGAGCTCTGGAAACACCATATATTTT.

This clone was observed a few times. The J gene is TRBJ2-5, the V gene TRBV5-6; TRBD1 might be the D (8 bases). The V end was cut by 5 bases, the J end by 7 bases, with 15 bases between. The CDR3 length is 13 residues. Germline assignment: CDR1 SGHDT and CDR2 YYEEEE. CDR3 DNA sequence: TGTGCCAGCAGGTACAGGGGGAGGGGGACCCAGTACTTC. Residues: CASRYRGRGTQYF.

This clone showed up just a few times. The chain is built from TRBV14 and TRBJ2-5; 9 nucleotides align to TRBD1. The CDR3 has 12 residues. Germline loops: CDR1 SGHDN, CDR2 FVKESK. Losses at the gene ends were 7 bases for V and 4 bases for J; bases not matched to a gene: 1. The CDR3 sequence: CASNRGRETQYF. The CDR3 DNA follows: TGTGCCAGCAACAGGGGGCGAGAGACCCAGTACTTC.

This clone was seen only a few times. The V and J genes are TRBV6-5 and TRBJ1-2; 10 positions match TRBD1. This CDR3 is 13 amino acids long. V was pared by 7 bases and J by 5 bases, with 4 bases of the junction left unmatched. The germline V gene encodes CDR1 MNHEY and CDR2 SVGAGI. CDR3 coding DNA: TGTGCCAGCACCCGGGACAGGGGATATGGCTACACCTTC. It specifies CASTRDRGYGYTF.

V and J are TRBV2 and TRBJ1-5; the match to TRBD1 covers 8 bases. The CDR3 is made up of 13 amino acids. Germline lookup yields CDR1 SNHLY and CDR2 FYNNEI. J gave up 2 bases and V 6 bases, and 0 bases lay outside the gene matches. As DNA, the CDR3 is TGTGCCAGCAGGGGACAGGGCAATCAGCCCCAGCATTTT. Its translation is CASRGQGNQPQHF. The variable domain in full, with the rest retrieved from reference TRBV2 and TRBJ1-5, is EPEVTQTPSHQVTQMGQEVILRCVPISNHLYFYWYRQILGQKVEFLVSFYNNEISEKSEIFDDQFSVERPDGSNFTLKIRSTKLEDSAMYFCASRGQGNQPQHFGDGTRLSIL.

This clone was observed a handful of times. J is TRBJ2-1 and V is TRBV5-1, with TRBD2 matching 11 bases. The CDR3 spans 15 residues. Trimming removed 1 base from V and 8 bases from J; junction bases left unmatched: 5. CDR1 and CDR2 (germline): SGHRS, YFSETQ. The CDR3 sequence is CASSLSSGRSHEQFF. The DNA of the CDR3 is TGCGCCAGCAGCTTGTCTAGCGGGAGGTCCCATGAGCAGTTCTTC.

This clone was observed a few times. This chain joins TRBV27 and TRBJ2-3; 8 positions match TRBD2. With 7 bases clipped from V and 7 bases from J, the junction kept 13 bases outside the gene matches. The CDR3 spans 15 residues. Germline CDR1 is MNHEY and CDR2 is SMNVEV (reference sequence). CDR3 residues: CASTGAAGVTHTQYF. In DNA, the CDR3 is TGTGCCAGCACTGGGGCAGCGGGAGTGACTCATACGCAGTATTTT.

This clone occurred a few times. V gene TRBV19 combines with J gene TRBJ1-1; 7 nucleotides line up with TRBD1. The V and J ends lost 6 bases and 0 bases, in that order; junction bases with no gene match: 4. Per the germline V gene, CDR1 is LNHDA and CDR2 is SQIVND (reference sequence). The CDR3 loop spans 14 amino acids. DNA of the CDR3: TGTGCCAGTAGCATTGACAGGGTGAACACTGAAGCTTTCTTT. Amino acid sequence: CASSIDRVNTEAFF.

This clone was found once. This sequence joins TRBV6-5 and TRBJ1-3; maybe TRBD1 (5 bases). There are 14 residues in the CDR3. Trimming left V 5 bases short and J 1 base short, with 9 bases between. Per germline, CDR1 MNHEY and CDR2 SVGAGI. CDR3 nucleotides: TGTGCCAGCAGTGCTAGGGGATCTGGAAACACCATATATTTT. The encoded protein is CASSARGSGNTIYF.

This clone was seen only a few times. The V and J genes are TRBV18 and TRBJ1-1; weak D call: TRBD1 (6 bases). There are 15 residues in the CDR3. CDR1 KGHSH and CDR2 LQKENI come from the germline V gene. The germline V and J ends were trimmed by 2 bases and 8 bases, with 18 bases remaining between them. Written as DNA, the CDR3 is TGTGCCAGCTCACCAAATTTAAACAGGGCCGGCGAAGCTTTCTTT. Its protein product is CASSPNLNRAGEAFF. The whole variable domain, remainder taken from reference TRBV18 and TRBJ1-1, is NAGVMQNPRHLVRRRGQEARLRCSPMKGHSHVYWYRQLPEEGLKFMVYLQKENIIDESGMPKERFSAEFPKEGPSILRIQQVVRGDSAAYFCASSPNLNRAGEAFFGQGTRLTVV.

This clone has only a few counts. The rearrangement joins TRBV25-1 to TRBJ1-5, with D possibly matching TRBD1 (5 bases). CDR3 size: 14 residues. V was cut by 4 bases and J by 5 bases, with 12 bases left in between. CDR1 is MGHDK, CDR2 SYGVNS, per germline. The CDR3 sequence is CASSGAGRYQPQHF. The CDR3 DNA reads as TGTGCCAGCAGTGGTGCAGGGAGGTATCAGCCCCAGCATTTT. The full variable domain, its missing parts supplied by reference TRBV25-1 and TRBJ1-5, is EADIYQTPRYLVIGTGKKITLECSQTMGHDKMYWYQQDPGMELHLIHYSYGVNSTEKGDLSSESTVSRIRTEHFPLTLESARPSHTSQYLCASSGAGRYQPQHFGDGTRLSIL.

This clone was seen a handful of times. The chain combines TRBV28 with TRBJ2-7, with 7 bases that match TRBD1. The germline CDR1 and CDR2 sequences are MDHEN and SYDVKM. The CDR3 consists of 13 residues. V dropped 6 bases and J dropped 2; count of bases not matched to a gene: 4. Written as DNA, the CDR3 is TGTGCCAGCAGGGCGACAGGGACCTACGAGCAGTACTTC. Its protein product is CASRATGTYEQYF.

The chain employs TRBV15 and TRBJ1-4; 8 bases align to TRBD1. Germline V gene data show CDR1 as LNHNV and CDR2 as YYDKDF (reference sequence). The CDR3 is 14 residues long. With 6 bases clipped from V and 8 bases from J, the junction kept 8 bases outside the gene matches. CDR3 in DNA: TGTGCCACCAGACCGGGACAGGTGGGCGAAAAACTGTTTTTT. It yields the protein CATRPGQVGEKLFF.

This clone came up a few times. The J gene is TRBJ2-1, the V gene TRBV19; TRBD2 aligns across 10 bases. Per germline, CDR1 LNHDA and CDR2 SQIVND (reference sequence). The CDR3 contains 14 residues. The ends lost 2 bases at V and 8 bases at J; junction bases unmatched: 3. CDR3: CASSILAGVHEQFF. The DNA of the CDR3 is TGTGCCAGTAGTATACTAGCGGGAGTTCATGAGCAGTTCTTC. Together with reference TRBV19 and TRBJ2-1, the CDR3 gives the full variable domain: DGGITQSPKYLFRKEGQNVTLSCEQNLNHDAMYWYRQDPGQGLRLIYYSQIVNDFQKGDIAEGYSVSREKKESFPLTVTSAQKNPTAFYLCASSILAGVHEQFFGPGTRLTVL.

In its sample, this clone was seen a few times. The V gene is TRBV19, the J gene TRBJ2-7; 8 bases are shared with TRBD2. Germline assignment: CDR1 LNHDA and CDR2 SQIVND (reference sequence). Losses at the gene ends were 3 bases for V and 3 bases for J; bases not matched to a gene: 10. The CDR3 loop spans 16 amino acids. DNA of the CDR3: TGTGCCAGTAGTATGGGTCTGGCGGGAGGAGACTACGAGCAGTACTTC. Protein product: CASSMGLAGGDYEQYF.